This T cell receptor beta chain was recovered during a study of vaccination effects on CD4 cells after COVID-19 (dated by TCRdb to between 2022 and 2023). Context from the whole study: Participants received two doses of either the BNT162b2 or the mRNA-1273 mRNA SARS-CoV-2 vaccine. SARS-CoV-2 spike-specific CD4+ TCR repertoires were compared before and after mRNA vaccination in COVID-19 convalescent patients and in infection-naive vaccine recipients. The full study included over 8 COVID-19 convalescent patients and several SARS-CoV-2-naive healthy vaccine recipients. In the study, cultures from other donors were sequenced using the Oncomine TCR Beta short-read assay on an Illumina iSeq 100. General study outcomes and caveats: Both infection-induced and vaccine-induced clones contracted markedly at late post-vaccination timepoints, which is consistent with waning T cell responses. Only a small number of convalescent patients were included, and no early post-infection timepoints were available, which limited the study. Among healthy vaccine recipients, nearly all vaccine-induced clones were SARS-CoV-2 mono-reactive, and just 1 of 255 was cross-reactive with common cold coronaviruses.

Library creation used the immunoSEQ multiplex PCR assay. DNA from the CD4+ T cells that had been cultured and isolated underwent TCR beta CDR3 sequencing. The authors processed their data as follows. The analysis removed non-productive TCR sequences, trimmed reads to the CDR3 region, and retained only CDR3s that were 7 or more amino acids long. Antigen-specific clonotypes were identified using the MANAFEST web app by comparison of expansion in peptide wells against reference cultures. To count as positive, a clone had to show expansion at FDR<0.05 compared with the reference and with all other wells, an odds ratio above 5, and a frequency above 0.1% in two replicate wells. A clonotype was defined as cross-reactive if the clonotype was significantly expanded both in SARS-CoV-2 spike wells and in at least one common cold coronavirus spike condition. Levenshtein distance calculated with the stringdist R package was used to assess CDR3 similarity, and unrooted trees were constructed with ape in R 3.6.1. TCRdb took over this immuneACCESS table, retaining in-frame rearrangements with V and J assigned. Such tables are incomplete; in checked studies, under half of the missing clones stem from an unresolved V gene, and the remainder is unexplained. That table is the source of V, J and clone size, and D and trimming were worked out from the DNA. This sample holds tens of thousands of clones; under 75% were observed only once. The ten biggest clones cover under 4.5% of the sample.

The germline V end is reduced by 3 bases and the J end by 7 bases; junction bases left unmatched: 7. The cysteine opens and the phenylalanine closes a CDR3 of 15 amino acids. The sequence is cut down to CDR3 DNA, 45 bases in frame from base 1. Via the germline V gene, CDR1 is SGHDT and CDR2 YYEEEE. To identify antigen-specific CD4+ T cell clonotypes by their expansion, the ViraFEST assay first stimulated PBMC with viral peptide pools and then applied TCR sequencing. After approximately eleven days of culture, CD4+ T cells were isolated with the EasySep CD4+ T cell isolation kit. The absence of prior SARS-CoV-2 infection in healthy vaccine recipients was confirmed by negative nucleocapsid antibodies before and after vaccination. Some 2 million PBMC per well were cultured in IMDM with about 5.4% human AB serum, around 10 IU/ml IL-2 and gentamicin, plus 10 ug/ml peptides. Half of the culture medium was replaced with fresh IL-2-containing medium on days 3 and 7. Unless noted otherwise, every peptide stimulation condition was grown in triplicate wells. Using Ficoll-Paque Plus gradient centrifugation, PBMC were separated from whole blood and then either used fresh or cryopreserved at -140C. The spike proteins of SARS-CoV-2 and of the common cold coronaviruses HCoV-NL63, HCoV-OC43 and HCoV-229E were spanned by overlapping peptide pools. The QIAamp micro DNA kit was used to extract genomic DNA from the cultured CD4+ T cells.

With regard to this clone: Its recognized antigen is unknown. No clone much larger than this one lies a single base away; base qualities are absent.

The V and J genes are TRBV5-6 and TRBJ1-2; TRBD1 aligns with 12 central bases. The source was CD4+ T cells from PBMCs cultured with HCoV-OC43 spike peptides, collected before COVID-19 vaccination. The sample's cell subset or site label, decoded: HCoV-OC43 spike overlapping peptide pool stimulation. The TCR comes from a human donor who received a COVID-19 vaccine. The DNA is as follows: TGTGCCAGCAGCTCTCCGGGACAGGGGGCGCGTGGCTACACCTTC. Its protein is CASSSPGQGARGYTF.